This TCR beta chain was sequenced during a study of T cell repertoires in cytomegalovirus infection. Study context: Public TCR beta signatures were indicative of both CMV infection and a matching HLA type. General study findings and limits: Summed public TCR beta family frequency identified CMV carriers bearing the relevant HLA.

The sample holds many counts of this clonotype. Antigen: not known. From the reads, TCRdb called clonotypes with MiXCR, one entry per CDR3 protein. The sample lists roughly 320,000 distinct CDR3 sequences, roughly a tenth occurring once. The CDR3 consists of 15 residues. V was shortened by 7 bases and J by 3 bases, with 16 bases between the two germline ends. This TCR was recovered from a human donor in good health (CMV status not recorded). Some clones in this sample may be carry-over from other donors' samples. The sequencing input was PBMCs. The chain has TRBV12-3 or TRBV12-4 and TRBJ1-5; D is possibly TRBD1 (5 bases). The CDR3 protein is CASNRDGLPNQPQHF. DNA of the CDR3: TGTGCCAGCAACCGGGACGGCCTTCCCAATCAGCCCCAGCATTTT.